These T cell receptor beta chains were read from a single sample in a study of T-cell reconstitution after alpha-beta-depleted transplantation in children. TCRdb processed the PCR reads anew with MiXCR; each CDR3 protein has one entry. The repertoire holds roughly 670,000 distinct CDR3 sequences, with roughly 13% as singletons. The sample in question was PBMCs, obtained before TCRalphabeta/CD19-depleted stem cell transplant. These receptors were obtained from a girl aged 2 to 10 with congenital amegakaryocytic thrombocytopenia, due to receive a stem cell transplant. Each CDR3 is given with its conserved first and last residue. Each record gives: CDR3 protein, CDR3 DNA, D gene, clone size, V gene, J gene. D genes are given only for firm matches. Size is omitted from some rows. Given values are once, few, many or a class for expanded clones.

CASSSTGSEKLFF,TGCGCCAGCAGCTCCACAGGTTCCGAAAAACTGTTTTTT,-,many,TRBV5-1,TRBJ1-4
CASSQDVDRVEVMPAKNIQYF,TGTGCCAGCAGCCAAGATGTAGACAGGGTAGAGGTTATGCCGGCCAAAAACATTCAGTACTTC,TRBD1,few,TRBV3-1,TRBJ2-4
CAISGLVAAYNEQFF,TGTGCCATCAGTGGTTTGGTTGCGGCCTACAATGAGCAGTTCTTC,-,many,TRBV10-3,TRBJ2-1
CASSGAGDPAKNIQYF,TGCGCCAGCAGCGGCGCGGGGGACCCAGCCAAAAACATTCAGTACTTC,TRBD2,-,TRBV5-1,TRBJ2-4
CSARGANSTDTQYF,TGCAGTGCTAGGGGAGCGAATAGCACAGATACGCAGTATTTT,-,-,TRBV20-1,TRBJ2-3
CATSGTDRGDTGELFF,TGTGCCACCAGCGGTACCGACAGGGGCGACACCGGGGAGCTGTTTTTT,TRBD1,-,TRBV15,TRBJ2-2
CASSWSGGNTEAFF,TGTGCCAGCAGCTGGTCAGGGGGCAACACTGAAGCTTTCTTT,TRBD1,few,TRBV5-5,TRBJ1-1
CASSLEEREQFF,TGCGCCAGCAGCTTGGAGGAGCGTGAGCAGTTCTTC,-,-,TRBV5-1,TRBJ2-1
CASCLIPNNEQFF,TGCGCCAGCTGCCTGATCCCTAACAATGAGCAGTTCTTC,-,-,TRBV4-1,TRBJ2-1
CASADGRLTYEQYF,TGCGCCAGCGCGGACGGAAGACTTACCTACGAGCAGTACTTC,-,many,TRBV5-1,TRBJ2-7
CASSPRGRTGNTIYF,TGTGCCAGCAGCCCCAGGGGGAGGACTGGAAACACCATATATTTT,TRBD1,few,TRBV12-3/TRBV12-4,TRBJ1-3
CASSIRQGVNEQFF,TGTGCCAGCAGCATCCGACAGGGGGTCAATGAGCAGTTCTTC,TRBD1,many,TRBV7-6,TRBJ2-1
CSARRGQETQYF,TGCAGTGCTAGACGGGGCCAAGAGACCCAGTACTTC,-,many,TRBV20-1,TRBJ2-5
CASRVHSGTEYNEQFF,TGTGCCAGCAGGGTACATAGCGGGACCGAATACAATGAGCAGTTCTTC,TRBD2,many,TRBV11-2,TRBJ2-1
CASSQRTTSTDTQYF,TGCGCCAGCAGCCAACGTACTACTAGCACAGATACGCAGTATTTT,-,few,TRBV4-1,TRBJ2-3
CAWSWGRQPQHF,TGTGCCTGGAGTTGGGGGCGCCAGCCCCAGCATTTT,-,-,TRBV30,TRBJ1-5